These 16 T cell receptor beta chains came from one sample sequenced in a study of OX40 agonist ivuxolimab in advanced cancers. Clones were read by immunoSEQ multiplex PCR, and TCRdb kept only the in-frame ones, dropping some. The sample lists some 20,000 clones, 86% seen once, with around a quarter in the top ten. Sequencing was performed on CD4+ or CD8+ T cells sorted from blood, taken in a trial of the OX40 agonist ivuxolimab. These receptor sequences come from an adult with an advanced solid tumor such as melanoma, head and neck, liver or kidney cancer.

J is TRBJ2-1 and V is TRBV7-8; no reliable D call. Germline CDR1 is SGHVS and CDR2 is FQNEAQ. CDR3 length: 13 amino acids. Trimming took 5 bases from V and 5 from J, leaving 10 bases between them. Here the CDR3 DNA reads TGTGCCAGCAGCCCAACCGGAGACAATGAGCAGTTCTTC. This translates into CASSPTGDNEQFF.

V usage is TRBV5-1 and J usage is TRBJ2-3; D ambiguous. The CDR3 length is 16 residues. Germline loops: CDR1 SGHRS, CDR2 YFSETQ. The V end lost 2 bases, the J end lost 0 bases, and 13 bases lay between the germline ends. CDR3 in DNA: TGCGCCAGCAGCTTTAACGGACCAACTAGCACAGATACGCAGTATTTT. Residues: CASSFNGPTSTDTQYF.

The chain employs TRBV7-9 and TRBJ1-1; D is uncertain. Per the germline V gene, CDR1 is SEHNR and CDR2 is FQNEAQ (reference sequence). This CDR3 comprises 14 residues. V was clipped by 0 bases and J by 6 bases, with 11 bases between them. The CDR3 loop is CASSLARIGPEAFF. The CDR3 DNA sequence: TGTGCCAGCAGCTTAGCGCGGATAGGGCCTGAAGCTTTCTTT.

The V and J genes are TRBV29-1 and TRBJ1-2, with unresolved D. CDR3 size: 12 residues. Trimming took 6 bases from V and 6 from J, leaving 14 bases between them. CDR1 and CDR2 (germline): SQVTM, ANQGSEA. This chain's CDR3 is CSVYDWANGYTF. The CDR3 nucleotides read TGCAGCGTCTATGACTGGGCCAATGGCTACACCTTC. The complete variable domain, with remaining parts taken from reference TRBV29-1 and TRBJ1-2, reads SAVISQKPSRDICQRGTSLTIQCQVDSQVTMMFWYRQQPGQSLTLIATANQGSEATYESGFVIDKFPISRPNLTFSTLTVSNMSPEDSSIYLCSVYDWANGYTFGSGTRLTVV.

The chain combines TRBV29-1 with TRBJ1-1; TRBD1 matches at 8 bases. V shed 4 bases, J shed 5 bases, and the junction held 6 bases outside the gene matches. Germline V gives CDR1 SQVTM, CDR2 ANQGSEA. CDR3 length: 13 residues. This CDR3 reads CSVAAGGYTEAFF. CDR3 bases: TGCAGCGTTGCGGCAGGGGGCTATACTGAAGCTTTCTTT. Full variable domain (rest looked up from reference TRBV29-1 and TRBJ1-1): SAVISQKPSRDICQRGTSLTIQCQVDSQVTMMFWYRQQPGQSLTLIATANQGSEATYESGFVIDKFPISRPNLTFSTLTVSNMSPEDSSIYLCSVAAGGYTEAFFGQGTRLTVV.

The rearrangement links TRBV6-1 to TRBJ2-5; 8 bases are a match to TRBD2. The J call is uncertain, as TRBJ2-7 better fits the DNA end. Per the germline V gene, CDR1 is MNHNS and CDR2 is SASEGT. This CDR3 contains 16 residues. CDR3 sequence: CASSGSGLDLSYEQYF. The CDR3 nucleotides are TGTGCCAGCAGTGGATCGGGACTAGACCTCTCCTACGAGCAGTACTTC.

This clone has more than one count but fewer than ten. The chain employs TRBV5-5 and TRBJ1-1; D is uncertain. Germline CDR1 reads SGHKS; CDR2 reads YYEKEE (reference sequence). The CDR3 has 16 residues. V was trimmed by 0 bases and J by 1 base, leaving 13 bases between them. The CDR3, as DNA: TGTGCCAGCAGCTTGGAGGTTTGGTGGCCGAACACTGAAGCTTTCTTT. It specifies CASSLEVWWPNTEAFF.

This clone was detected only once. The rearrangement links TRBV5-1 to TRBJ1-5; D is possibly TRBD1 (5 bases). This CDR3 is built from 14 residues. Germline V gives CDR1 SGHRS, CDR2 YFSETQ. Trimming took off 0 bases at V and 7 bases at J, with 11 bases between the two ends. The CDR3 protein is CASSLGQGSQPQHF. The CDR3 DNA reads TGCGCCAGCAGCTTGGGGCAGGGAAGCCAGCCCCAGCATTTT.

The CDR3 DNA is TGTGCCAGCAGCCGAGGAGGGATTTCTACCGGGGAGCTGTTTTTT. It encodes CASSRGGISTGELFF. V is TRBV6-1 and J is TRBJ2-2; possibly TRBD2 for D (6 bases). From germline, CDR1 is MNHNS and CDR2 SASEGT. Trimming stripped 6 bases from V and 5 bases from J, with 16 bases between. This CDR3 is built from 15 residues.

V usage is TRBV12-5 and J usage is TRBJ2-1, with TRBD1 matching over 7 bases. CDR3 length equals 15 residues. Germline CDR1 is LGHNT and CDR2 is FRNRAP. V shed 1 base and J 5 bases; nucleotides not matched to a gene: 5. The CDR3, as DNA: TGTGCTAGTGGTTTGGGAGGGACAGAGAACAATGAGCAGTTCTTC. Protein product: CASGLGGTENNEQFF.

The chain is built from TRBV7-6 and TRBJ2-1; D is possibly TRBD2 (5 bases). The CDR3 runs to 13 residues. Trimming pared 5 bases from V and 10 bases from J, leaving 15 bases between. The germline V gene has CDR1 SGHVS and CDR2 FNYEAQ. CDR3 sequence: CASSERGTGEQFF. CDR3 in DNA: TGTGCCAGCAGCGAAAGAGGAACGGGAGAGCAGTTCTTC.

The chain links TRBV2 to TRBJ1-2, with no clear D. The CDR3 consists of 15 residues. The germline CDR1 and CDR2 sequences are SNHLY and FYNNEI. V was clipped by 4 bases and J by 4 bases, with 16 bases between them. The CDR3 is CASSAGGIDPYGYTF. The CDR3 DNA reads TGTGCCAGCAGTGCAGGAGGGATTGACCCCTATGGCTACACCTTC.

The chain carries TRBV4-1 and TRBJ2-3; no clear D. The V gene's germline CDR1 is MGHRA and CDR2 YSYEKL. Trimming left V 0 bases short and J 0 bases short, with 10 bases between. The CDR3 covers 16 residues. In DNA, the CDR3 is TGCGCCAGCAGCCAAGATCCGTACGTTAGCACAGATACGCAGTATTTT. It translates to CASSQDPYVSTDTQYF.

CDR3 amino acids: CASSLYLQGGDTQYF. The CDR3 DNA follows: TGCGCCAGCAGCTTGTACCTACAGGGGGGAGATACGCAGTATTTT. The rearrangement joins TRBV5-1 to TRBJ2-3; TRBD1 matches at 8 bases. This CDR3 region has 15 residues. Germline loops: CDR1 SGHRS, CDR2 YFSETQ. The junction had 6 bases not matched to a gene; V was cut back by 1 base and J by 5 bases.

This rearrangement joins TRBV6-6 to TRBJ1-2; D perhaps matches TRBD1 (5 bases). This CDR3 spans 14 amino acids. V was shortened by 0 bases and J by 2 bases, with 7 bases between the two germline ends. Germline V gene data show CDR1 as MNHNY and CDR2 as SVGAGI (reference sequence). The CDR3 DNA is TGTGCCAGCAGTTACTCGGGGGGGAACTATGGCTACACCTTC. This codes for CASSYSGGNYGYTF.

The chain is built from TRBV19 and TRBJ2-7; D tentatively reads TRBD1 or TRBD2 (5 bases each). The CDR3 has 15 residues. Germline lookup yields CDR1 LNHDA and CDR2 SQIVND (reference sequence). V lost 5 bases and J 2 bases, leaving 16 bases between the germline ends. The CDR3 DNA sequence: TGTGCCAGTAGTGGAGGCTTTGGGGGTACCTACGAGCAGTACTTC. This gives the protein CASSGGFGGTYEQYF.